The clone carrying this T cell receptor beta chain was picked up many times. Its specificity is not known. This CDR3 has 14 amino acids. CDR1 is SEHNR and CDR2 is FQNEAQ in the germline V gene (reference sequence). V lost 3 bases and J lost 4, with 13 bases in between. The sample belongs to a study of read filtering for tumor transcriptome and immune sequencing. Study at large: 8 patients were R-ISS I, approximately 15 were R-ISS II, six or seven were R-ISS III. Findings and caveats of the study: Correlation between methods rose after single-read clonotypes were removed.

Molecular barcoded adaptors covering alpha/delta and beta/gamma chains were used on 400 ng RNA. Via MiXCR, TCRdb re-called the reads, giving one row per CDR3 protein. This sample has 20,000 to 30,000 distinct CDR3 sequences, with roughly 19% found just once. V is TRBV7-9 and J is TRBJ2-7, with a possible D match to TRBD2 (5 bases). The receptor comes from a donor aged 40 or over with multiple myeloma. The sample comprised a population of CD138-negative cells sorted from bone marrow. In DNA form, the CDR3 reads TGTGCCAGCAGCTTCAGCGGACCCGGGTACGAGCAGTACTTC. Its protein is CASSFSGPGYEQYF.